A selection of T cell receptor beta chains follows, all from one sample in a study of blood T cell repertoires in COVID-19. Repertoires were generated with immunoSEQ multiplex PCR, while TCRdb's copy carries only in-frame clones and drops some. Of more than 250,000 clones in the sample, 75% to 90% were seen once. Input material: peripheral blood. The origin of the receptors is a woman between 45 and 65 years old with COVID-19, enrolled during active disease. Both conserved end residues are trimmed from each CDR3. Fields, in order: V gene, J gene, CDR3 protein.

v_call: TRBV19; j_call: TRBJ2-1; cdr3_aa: ASSTPLGRDRDVKEQF
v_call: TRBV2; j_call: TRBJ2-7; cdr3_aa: ASNRGSGNSYEQY
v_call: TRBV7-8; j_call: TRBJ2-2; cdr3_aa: ASSLSGLAVTGELF
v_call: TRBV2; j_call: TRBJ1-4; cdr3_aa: ASNDDNRRVAKLF
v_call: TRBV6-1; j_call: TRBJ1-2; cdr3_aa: ASSEVGRITRDYGYT
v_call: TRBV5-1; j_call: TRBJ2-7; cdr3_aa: ASSQQGVVDEQY
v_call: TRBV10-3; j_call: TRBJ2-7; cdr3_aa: AISDEAGGYTYEQY
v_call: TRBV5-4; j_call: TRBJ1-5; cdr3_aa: ATNREGQPQH
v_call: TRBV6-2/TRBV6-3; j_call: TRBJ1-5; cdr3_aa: ASSYKPLGLIGNQPQH
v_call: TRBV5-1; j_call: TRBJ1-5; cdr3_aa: ASSLIPGENQPQH
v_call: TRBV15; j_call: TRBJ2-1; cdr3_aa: ATSVSLAGSYNGQF
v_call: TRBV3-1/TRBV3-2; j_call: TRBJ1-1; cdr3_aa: ASSPTLKGTGGNTEAF
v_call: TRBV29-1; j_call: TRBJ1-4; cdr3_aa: SAGDRGEKLF
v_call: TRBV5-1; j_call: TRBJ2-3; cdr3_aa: ASSLGGGRGDTQY
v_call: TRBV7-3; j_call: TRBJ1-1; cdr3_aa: ASTTGQANTEAF
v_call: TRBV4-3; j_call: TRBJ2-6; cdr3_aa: ASSQEPPFLEGASSGANVLT
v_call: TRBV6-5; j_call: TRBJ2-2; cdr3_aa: ASSYEGTGVTGELF
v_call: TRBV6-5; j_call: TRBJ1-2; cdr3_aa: ASSYSAGGVYGYT
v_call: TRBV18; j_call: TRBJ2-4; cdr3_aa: ASSPNKNIQY
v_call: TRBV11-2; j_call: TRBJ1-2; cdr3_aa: ASSFTDNYGYT